This entry describes one T cell receptor (beta chain). The record originates from a study of spatial heterogeneity in lung cancer. On the study more broadly: There were, on average, more than 9.5 raw-read appearances for each unique TCR and UMI combination.

The sample's time point: sample taken at primary tumor resection. No cells were sorted before sequencing. The whole RNA sequenced was extracted from tumor, nontumor lung or frozen PBMC. Every molecule of TCR cDNA had its own unique molecular identifier. TCRdb reanalysed the 5' RACE reads using MiXCR and keeps one entry per CDR3 protein. This table has 26,000 or so distinct CDR3 sequences, about 8.8% appearing once. The V and J ends lost 6 bases and 7 bases, in that order; junction bases with no gene match: 8. Germline lookup yields CDR1 DFQATT and CDR2 SNEGSKA (reference sequence). The CDR3 sequence is 13 residues long.

The clonotype originates from a female donor with early-stage non-small cell lung cancer. Sequenced material: PBMCs, taken at surgery. The chain has TRBV20-1 and TRBJ2-2, with 7 bases lining up with TRBD1. The CDR3 reads CSATKTGLGELFF. The CDR3 bases are TGCAGTGCCACGAAGACAGGGCTCGGGGAGCTGTTTTTT.